This TCR beta chain stems from a study of cytomegalovirus exposure and HLA in healthy donors. The study, taken as a whole, reports: Most TCR beta V segments were productive about 87% or about 30% of the time in an earlier analysis. TCR sequences were mostly rare, though some public TCRs occurred in many donors. A reported reduction in N-insertions relative to the 666-donor mean was seen in an Asian-associated ancestry cluster in a later analysis.

The PCR was carried out with 60 Vbeta primers and 13 Jbeta primers. TCRdb keeps only in-frame clones here, not all; method: immunoSEQ multiplex PCR. Among more than 35,000 clones listed, 60% to 75% were seen once. Regarding this clone: Its target is not known.

V was pared by 5 bases and J by 4 bases, with 17 bases between. Germline CDR1 reads SGHTA; CDR2 reads FQGNSA. This CDR3 spans 15 amino acids. The V gene is TRBV7-2, the J gene TRBJ1-2; no clear D gene. The receptor was isolated from a middle-aged man in good health and CMV-seronegative. Material: PBMCs. CDR3 protein: CASSGAQQHSYGYTF. CDR3 DNA sequence: TGTGCCAGCAGCGGTGCCCAACAGCACAGCTATGGCTACACCTTC.